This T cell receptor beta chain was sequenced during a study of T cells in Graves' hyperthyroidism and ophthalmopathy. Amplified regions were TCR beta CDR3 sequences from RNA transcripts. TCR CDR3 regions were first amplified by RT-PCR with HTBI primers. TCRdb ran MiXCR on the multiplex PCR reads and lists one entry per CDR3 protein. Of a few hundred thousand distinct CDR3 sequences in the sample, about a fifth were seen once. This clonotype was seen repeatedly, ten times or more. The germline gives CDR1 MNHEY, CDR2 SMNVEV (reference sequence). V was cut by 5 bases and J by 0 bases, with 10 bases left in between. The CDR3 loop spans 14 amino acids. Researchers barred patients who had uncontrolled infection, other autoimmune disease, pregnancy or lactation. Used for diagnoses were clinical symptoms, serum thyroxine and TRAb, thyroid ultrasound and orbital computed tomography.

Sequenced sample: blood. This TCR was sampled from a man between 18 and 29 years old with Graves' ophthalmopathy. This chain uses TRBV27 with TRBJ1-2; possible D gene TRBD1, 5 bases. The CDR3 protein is CASSTTEANYGYTF. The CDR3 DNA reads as TGTGCCAGCAGTACGACAGAGGCTAACTATGGCTACACCTTC.